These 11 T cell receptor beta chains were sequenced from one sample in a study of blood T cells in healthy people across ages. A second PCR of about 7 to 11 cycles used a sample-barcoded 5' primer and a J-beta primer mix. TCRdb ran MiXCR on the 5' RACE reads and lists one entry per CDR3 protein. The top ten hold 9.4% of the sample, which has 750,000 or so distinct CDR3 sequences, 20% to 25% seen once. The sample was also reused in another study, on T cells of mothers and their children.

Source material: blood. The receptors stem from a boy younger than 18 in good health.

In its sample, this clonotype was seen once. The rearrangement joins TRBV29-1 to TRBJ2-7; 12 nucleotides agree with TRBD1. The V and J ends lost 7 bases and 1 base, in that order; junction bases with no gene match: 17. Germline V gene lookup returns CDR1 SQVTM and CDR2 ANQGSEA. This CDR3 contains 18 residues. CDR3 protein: CSAGLPGQGARRSYEQYF. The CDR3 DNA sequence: TGCAGCGCTGGACTACCGGGACAGGGGGCGCGACGATCCTACGAGCAGTACTTC.

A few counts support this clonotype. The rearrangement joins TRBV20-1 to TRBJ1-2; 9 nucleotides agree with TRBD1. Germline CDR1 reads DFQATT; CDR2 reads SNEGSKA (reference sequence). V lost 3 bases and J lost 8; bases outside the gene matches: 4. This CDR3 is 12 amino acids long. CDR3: CSASGTGNGYTF. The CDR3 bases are TGCAGTGCTAGCGGGACAGGGAACGGCTACACCTTC.

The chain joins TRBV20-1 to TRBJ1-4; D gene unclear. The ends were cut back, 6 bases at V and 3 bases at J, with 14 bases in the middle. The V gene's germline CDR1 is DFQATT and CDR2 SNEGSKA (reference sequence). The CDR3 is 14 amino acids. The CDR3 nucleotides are TGCAGTGCCTCCCGTGGGCAGGCTAATGAAAAACTGTTTTTT. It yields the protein CSASRGQANEKLFF.

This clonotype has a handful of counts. In DNA, the CDR3 is TGCAGTGCTAGAGATCCTTCCCTCGACGAGCAGTACTTC. It is translated as CSARDPSLDEQYF. This chain links TRBV20-1 with TRBJ2-7; D gene unclear. The CDR3 runs to 13 residues. Germline V gene sequence: CDR1 DFQATT, CDR2 SNEGSKA (reference sequence). The V gene lost 0 bases and the J gene lost 5 bases, with 11 bases spanning the gap.

The CDR3: CSARSVAGNDEQFF. As DNA, the CDR3 is TGCAGTGCTAGGTCCGTAGCGGGAAACGATGAGCAGTTCTTC. The chain has TRBV20-1 and TRBJ2-1, with 8 positions matching TRBD2. From germline, CDR1 is DFQATT and CDR2 SNEGSKA (reference sequence). With V trimmed by 3 bases and J by 8 bases, 9 bases remained unmatched. This CDR3 comprises 14 residues.

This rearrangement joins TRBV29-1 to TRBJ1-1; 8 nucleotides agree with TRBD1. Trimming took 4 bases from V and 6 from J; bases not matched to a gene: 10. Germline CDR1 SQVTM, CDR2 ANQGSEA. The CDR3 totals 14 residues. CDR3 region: CSVGDRGPGAEAFF. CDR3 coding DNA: TGCAGCGTTGGAGACAGGGGACCCGGGGCTGAAGCTTTCTTT.

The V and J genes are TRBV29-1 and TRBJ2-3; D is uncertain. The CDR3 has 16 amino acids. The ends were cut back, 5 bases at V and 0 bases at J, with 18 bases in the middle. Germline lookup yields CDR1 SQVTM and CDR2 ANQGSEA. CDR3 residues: CSVPSPVQPSTDTQYF. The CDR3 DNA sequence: TGCAGCGTTCCATCTCCGGTGCAACCGAGCACAGATACGCAGTATTTT.

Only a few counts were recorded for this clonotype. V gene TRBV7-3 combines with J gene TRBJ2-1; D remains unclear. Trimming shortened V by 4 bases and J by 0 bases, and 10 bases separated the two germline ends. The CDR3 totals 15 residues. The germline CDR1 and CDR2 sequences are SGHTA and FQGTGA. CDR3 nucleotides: TGTGCCAGCAGCTCGTCTCCCAGCTCCTACAATGAGCAGTTCTTC. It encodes CASSSSPSSYNEQFF.

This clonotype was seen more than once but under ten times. Here the CDR3 reads CASSSYRRDQETQYF. The DNA for the CDR3 is TGTGCCAGCAGCTCATACCGCCGGGACCAAGAGACCCAGTACTTC. This chain joins TRBV7-9 and TRBJ2-5; D is uncertain. The CDR3 runs 15 residues. The V and J ends lost 4 bases and 0 bases respectively, with 12 bases between them. Germline V gene sequence: CDR1 SEHNR, CDR2 FQNEAQ (reference sequence).

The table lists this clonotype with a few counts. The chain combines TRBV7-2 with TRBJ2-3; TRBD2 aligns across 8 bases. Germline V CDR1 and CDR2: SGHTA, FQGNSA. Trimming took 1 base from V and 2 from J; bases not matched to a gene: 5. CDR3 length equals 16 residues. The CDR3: CASSLGVAGPTDTQYF. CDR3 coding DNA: TGTGCCAGCAGCTTAGGGGTAGCGGGGCCCACAGATACGCAGTATTTT.

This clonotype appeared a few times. The CDR3 DNA reads as TGCAGCGTTGTGACAGGAGGACGCTACGAGCAGTACTTC. Its protein is CSVVTGGRYEQYF. The chain joins TRBV29-1 to TRBJ2-1, with D maybe TRBD1 (6 bases). The DNA end is a closer match to TRBJ2-7, so the J assignment may be wrong. Per germline, CDR1 SQVTM and CDR2 ANQGSEA. The CDR3 is 13 residues long.